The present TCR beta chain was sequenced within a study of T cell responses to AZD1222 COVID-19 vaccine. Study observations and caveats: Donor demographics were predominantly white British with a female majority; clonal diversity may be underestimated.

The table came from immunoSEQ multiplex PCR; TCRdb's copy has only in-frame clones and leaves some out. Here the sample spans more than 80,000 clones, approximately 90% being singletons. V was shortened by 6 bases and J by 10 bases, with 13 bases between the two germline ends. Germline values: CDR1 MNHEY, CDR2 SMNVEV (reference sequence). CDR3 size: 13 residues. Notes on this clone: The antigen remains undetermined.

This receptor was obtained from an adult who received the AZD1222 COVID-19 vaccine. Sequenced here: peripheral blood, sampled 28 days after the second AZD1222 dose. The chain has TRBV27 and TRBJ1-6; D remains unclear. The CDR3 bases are TGTGCCAGCAGATACCCCCGGAAATCACCCCTCCACTTT. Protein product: CASRYPRKSPLHF.